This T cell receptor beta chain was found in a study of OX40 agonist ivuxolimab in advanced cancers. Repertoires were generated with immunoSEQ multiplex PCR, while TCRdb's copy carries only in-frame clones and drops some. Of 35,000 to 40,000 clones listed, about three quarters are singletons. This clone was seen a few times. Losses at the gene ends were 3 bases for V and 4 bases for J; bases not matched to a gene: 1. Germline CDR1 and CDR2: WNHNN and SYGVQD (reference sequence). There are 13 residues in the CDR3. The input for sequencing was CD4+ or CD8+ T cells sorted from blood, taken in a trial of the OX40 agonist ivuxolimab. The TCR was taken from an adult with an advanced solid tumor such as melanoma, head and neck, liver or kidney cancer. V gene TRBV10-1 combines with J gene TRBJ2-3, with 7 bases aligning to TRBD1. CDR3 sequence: CASSEGGSDTQYF. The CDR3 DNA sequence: TGCGCCAGCAGTGAAGGGGGCTCAGATACGCAGTATTTT.